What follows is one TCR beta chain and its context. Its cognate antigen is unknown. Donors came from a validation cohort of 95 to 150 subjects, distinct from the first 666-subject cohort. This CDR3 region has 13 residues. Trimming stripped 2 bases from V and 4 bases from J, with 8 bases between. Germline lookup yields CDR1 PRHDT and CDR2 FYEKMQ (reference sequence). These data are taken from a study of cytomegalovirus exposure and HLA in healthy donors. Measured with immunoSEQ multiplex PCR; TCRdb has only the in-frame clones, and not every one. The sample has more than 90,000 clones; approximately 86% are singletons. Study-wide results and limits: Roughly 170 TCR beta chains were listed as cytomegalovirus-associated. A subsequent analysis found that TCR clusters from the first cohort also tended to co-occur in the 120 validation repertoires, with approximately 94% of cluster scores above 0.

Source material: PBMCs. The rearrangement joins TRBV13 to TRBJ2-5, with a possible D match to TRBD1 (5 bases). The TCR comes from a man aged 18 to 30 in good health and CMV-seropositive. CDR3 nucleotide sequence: TGTGCCAGCAGCTTATACAGGCGAGAGACCCAGTACTTC. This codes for CASSLYRRETQYF.